The 5 T cell receptor beta chains given below trace back to one sample, sequenced in a study of blood T cell repertoires in COVID-19. Profiling relied on immunoSEQ multiplex PCR, and the TCRdb table lists in-frame clones only, not all of them. The sample contains over 110,000 clones, around 90% of which appear only once. The material sequenced was peripheral blood. These TCRs come from a man in his 70s with acute or convalescent COVID-19.

This sequence joins TRBV9 and TRBJ2-1; TRBD2 matches 11 bases. The CDR3 sequence is 16 residues long. Germline V gene lookup returns CDR1 SGDLS and CDR2 YYNGEE. Trimming cost V 0 bases and J 5 bases; bases outside gene matches: 4. The CDR3, as DNA: TGTGCCAGCAGCGTAGCCCTAGCGGGGGGAGACAATGAGCAGTTCTTC. This codes for CASSVALAGGDNEQFF. The full variable domain, in which reference TRBV9 and TRBJ2-1 provide the parts outside the CDR3, is DSGVTQTPKHLITATGQRVTLRCSPRSGDLSVYWYQQSLDQGLQFLIQYYNGEERAKGNILERFSAQQFPDLHSELNLSSLELGDSALYFCASSVALAGGDNEQFFGPGTRLTVL.

This clone was found once. The chain links TRBV18 to TRBJ1-2; D remains unclear. The V gene lost 2 bases and the J gene lost 2 bases, with 6 bases spanning the gap. Germline V lookup: CDR1 KGHSH, CDR2 LQKENI. CDR3 length equals 13 residues. As DNA, the CDR3 is TGTGCCAGCTCACCAGTACAGAACTATGGCTACACCTTC. Its translation is CASSPVQNYGYTF. The complete variable domain, with remaining parts taken from reference TRBV18 and TRBJ1-2, reads NAGVMQNPRHLVRRRGQEARLRCSPMKGHSHVYWYRQLPEEGLKFMVYLQKENIIDESGMPKERFSAEFPKEGPSILRIQQVVRGDSAAYFCASSPVQNYGYTFGSGTRLTVV.

This chain connects TRBV10-2 to TRBJ1-2; 9 nucleotides match TRBD1. V shed 5 bases and J 14 bases; nucleotides not matched to a gene: 21. CDR3 size: 16 residues. CDR1 is WSHSY, CDR2 SAAADI, per germline. In nucleotides, the CDR3 is TGCGCCAGCAGTTCACAGGGGGCTGGGATCCTAGGTGGTATGACCTTC. It translates to CASSSQGAGILGGMTF.

This sequence joins TRBV5-8 and TRBJ2-3, with 7 bases matching TRBD2. The germline gives CDR1 SGHTS, CDR2 YDEGEE. CDR3 length equals 16 residues. Trimming cost V 4 bases and J 5 bases; bases outside gene matches: 13. The CDR3 DNA reads as TGTGCCAGCAGCCTGGCGGGGGTTTCTTCGGGAGATACGCAGTATTTT. Protein product: CASSLAGVSSGDTQYF.

The gene calls are TRBV21-1 and TRBJ2-1; TRBD2, the D gene given by the table, was not confirmed from the DNA. TRBV21-1 is tagged as a pseudogene. There are 23 residues in the CDR3. For the CDR3, the DNA is TGTGCCAGCAGCAAAGGACCTCCGGGACTAGCGGGAGGGCCAGCTCCGGTCCGCAATGAGCAGTTCTTC. Translation gives CASSKGPPGLAGGPAPVRNEQFF.